This T cell receptor beta chain derives from a study of beta chain features in type 1 diabetes. Across the study: Similarity in age, gender and cell yields was seen between patients and healthy donors. Study results and caveats: VDJ junctions from patients with type 1 diabetes contained fewer insertions and more deletions. Cells that show high TCR expression could be over-represented by cDNA sequencing. For Type 1 diabetes patients, all four CD4+ subsets carried TCRB CDR3s that were moderately but significantly shorter. In the patient group, naive, central memory and Treg TCRB repertoires seemed more alike than in the healthy donor group.

Sequenced material consisted of expressed TCRB transcripts (all of the isolated RNA was reverse transcribed). Sequenced by immunoSEQ multiplex PCR; TCRdb stores in-frame clones only, minus some. The table lists about 180,000 clones, 6.5% to 8.5% of them singletons. Germline V gives CDR1 MDHEN, CDR2 SYDVKM. The V end was cut by 5 bases, the J end by 4 bases, with 20 bases between. The CDR3 has 16 residues. This clone was detected only a few times. The antigen is not known. Sequenced material: central memory CD4+ T cells from blood. The receptor comes from a man aged 18 to 30 with type 1 diabetes. The rearrangement links TRBV28 to TRBJ1-1; D unclear. Here the CDR3 reads CASSPPPGSEGTEAFF. The DNA of the CDR3 is TGTGCCAGCAGTCCCCCCCCTGGATCCGAGGGCACTGAAGCTTTCTTT.